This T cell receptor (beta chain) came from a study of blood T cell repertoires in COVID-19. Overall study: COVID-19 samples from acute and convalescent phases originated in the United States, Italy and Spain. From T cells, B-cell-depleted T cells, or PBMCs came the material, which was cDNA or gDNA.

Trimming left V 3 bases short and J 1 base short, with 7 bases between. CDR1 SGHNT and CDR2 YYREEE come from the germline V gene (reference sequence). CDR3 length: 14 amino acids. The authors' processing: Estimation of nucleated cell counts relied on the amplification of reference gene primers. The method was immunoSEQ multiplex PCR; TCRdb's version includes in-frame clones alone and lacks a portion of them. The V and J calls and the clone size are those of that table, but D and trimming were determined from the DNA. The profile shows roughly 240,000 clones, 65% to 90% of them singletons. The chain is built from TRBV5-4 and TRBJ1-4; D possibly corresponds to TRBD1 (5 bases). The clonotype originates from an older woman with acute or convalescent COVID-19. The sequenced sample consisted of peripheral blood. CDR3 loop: CASSSGGTNEKLFF. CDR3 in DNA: TGTGCCAGCAGCTCGGGGGGAACTAATGAAAAACTGTTTTTT.